This TCR beta chain came from a study of blood T cell repertoires in COVID-19 (dated by TCRdb to 2020 to 2022). For the study in its entirety: The collaborator samples originated in the United States, Italy and Spain and spanned the acute and convalescent phases of COVID-19. The material from the prospective study consisted of cDNA or gDNA derived from T cells, B-cell-depleted T cells, or PBMCs. The dataset comprised deeply sampled blood TCRbeta repertoires from subjects exposed to, actively infected with, or recovered from COVID-19. The repertoires were released in a freely available public database intended as a resource for research on the immune response to SARS-CoV-2. The samples were drawn from the first 160 participants of the ongoing ImmuneRACE study and from 950 to 1,500 subjects provided by 6 global collaborators. A de-identified subject ID, COVID-19 status, age in years and sex were almost always included in the sample metadata. Where HLA class I and class II types were available, the types were taken from metadata supplied by the sample provider, not from assay-based typing.

The immunoSEQ Assay, a bias-controlled multiplex PCR, was used to amplify TCRbeta CDR3 regions from genomic DNA. The original pipeline was this. Nucleated cell counts per sample were estimated from amplification of reference gene primers within the assay. To quantify the absolute abundance of each unique TCRbeta CDR3 rearrangement, sequence reads were collapsed and filtered. For each sample, productive Simpson clonality was calculated by taking the square root of Simpson's diversity index across productive rearrangements. TCRdb provides this immuneACCESS table in a form limited to in-frame rearrangements. Some clones are lacking; in checked studies, under half of them reflect an unresolved V gene, and why the rest are absent is not known. V and J calls and clone size are given by that table; D and trimming were obtained from the DNA. In all, the sample holds 150,000 to 170,000 clones, and over 60% of those were seen once. Roughly 1.7% of the sample is held by the ten biggest clonotypes.

CDR1 and CDR2, per the germline V gene, are MDHEN and SYDVKM. Taken from cysteine to phenylalanine, the CDR3 has 14 residues. Only the CDR3 DNA is retained, 42 bases long and in frame from the first base. V drops 1 base and J drops 0 bases, leaving 6 bases in between. This clone was found many times. There is no known antigen for this receptor. No quality values exist for individual bases; no much larger clone is one base distant. Each collaborating institution followed its own protocols to collect whole blood in K2EDTA tubes. Collaborator samples were shipped for TCRbeta analysis as frozen whole blood, isolated PBMCs, or DNA extracted from either sample type. General study outcomes and caveats: The quantity of clinical and demographic metadata differed by source and by participant and was supplied without curation.

The sample consisted of peripheral blood. This sequence was found in a man at least 80 years old with acute or convalescent COVID-19. In this chain, TRBV28 is recombined with TRBJ1-1; a confident D gene designation cannot be given. The CDR3 region has the sequence CASSLLDMNTEAFF. The DNA reads as follows: TGTGCCAGCAGTTTATTAGACATGAACACTGAAGCTTTCTTT.